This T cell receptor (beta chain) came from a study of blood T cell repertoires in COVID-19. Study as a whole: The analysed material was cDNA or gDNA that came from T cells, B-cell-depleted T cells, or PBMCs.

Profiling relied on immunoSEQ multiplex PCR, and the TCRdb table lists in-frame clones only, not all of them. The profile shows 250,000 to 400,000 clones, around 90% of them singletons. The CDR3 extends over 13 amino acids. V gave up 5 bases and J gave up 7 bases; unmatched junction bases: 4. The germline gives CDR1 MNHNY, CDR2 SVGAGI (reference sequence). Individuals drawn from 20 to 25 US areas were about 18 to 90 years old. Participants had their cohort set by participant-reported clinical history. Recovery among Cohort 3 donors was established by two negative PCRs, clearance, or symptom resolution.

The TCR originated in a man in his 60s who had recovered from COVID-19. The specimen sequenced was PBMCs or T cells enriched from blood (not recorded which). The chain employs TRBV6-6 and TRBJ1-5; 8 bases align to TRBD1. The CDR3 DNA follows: TGTGCCAGCAGTCAGGGGGCTGGGCAGCCCCAGCATTTT. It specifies CASSQGAGQPQHF.